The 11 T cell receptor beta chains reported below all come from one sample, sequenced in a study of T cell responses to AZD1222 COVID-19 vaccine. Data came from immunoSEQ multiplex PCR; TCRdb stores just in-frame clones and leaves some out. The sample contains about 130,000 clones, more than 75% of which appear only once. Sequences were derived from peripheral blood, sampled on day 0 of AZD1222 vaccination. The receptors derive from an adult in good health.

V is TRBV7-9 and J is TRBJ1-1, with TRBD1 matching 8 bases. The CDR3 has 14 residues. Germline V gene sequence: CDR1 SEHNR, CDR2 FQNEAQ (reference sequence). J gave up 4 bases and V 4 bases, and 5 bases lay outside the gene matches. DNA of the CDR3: TGTGCCAGCAGCTACAGACAGGGGCCCACTGAAGCTTTCTTT. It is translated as CASSYRQGPTEAFF.

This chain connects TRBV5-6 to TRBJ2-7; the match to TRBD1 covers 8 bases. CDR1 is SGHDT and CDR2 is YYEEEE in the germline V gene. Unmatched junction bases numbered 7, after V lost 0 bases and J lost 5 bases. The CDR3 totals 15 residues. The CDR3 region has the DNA TGTGCCAGCAGCTTGGGGGACAGGCGGATGGACGAGCAGTACTTC. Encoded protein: CASSLGDRRMDEQYF.

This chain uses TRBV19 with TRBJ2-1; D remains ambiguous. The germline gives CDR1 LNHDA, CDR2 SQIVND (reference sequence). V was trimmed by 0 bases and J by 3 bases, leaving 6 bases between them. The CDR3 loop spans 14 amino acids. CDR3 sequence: CASSIEQNYNEQFF. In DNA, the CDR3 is TGTGCCAGTAGTATAGAGCAGAACTACAATGAGCAGTTCTTC. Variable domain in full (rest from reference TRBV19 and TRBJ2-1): DGGITQSPKYLFRKEGQNVTLSCEQNLNHDAMYWYRQDPGQGLRLIYYSQIVNDFQKGDIAEGYSVSREKKESFPLTVTSAQKNPTAFYLCASSIEQNYNEQFFGPGTRLTVL.

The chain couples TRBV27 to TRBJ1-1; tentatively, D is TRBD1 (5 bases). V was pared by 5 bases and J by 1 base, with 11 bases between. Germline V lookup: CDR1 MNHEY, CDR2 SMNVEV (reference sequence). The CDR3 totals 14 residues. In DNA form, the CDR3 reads TGTGCCAGCAGTAATCAGGGTTGGAACACTGAAGCTTTCTTT. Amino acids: CASSNQGWNTEAFF.

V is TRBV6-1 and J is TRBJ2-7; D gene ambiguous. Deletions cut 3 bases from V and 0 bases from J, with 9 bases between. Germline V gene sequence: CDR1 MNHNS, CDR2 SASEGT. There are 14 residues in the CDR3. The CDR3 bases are TGTGCCAGCAGTGATCAACGGCGCTCCTACGAGCAGTACTTC. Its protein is CASSDQRRSYEQYF.

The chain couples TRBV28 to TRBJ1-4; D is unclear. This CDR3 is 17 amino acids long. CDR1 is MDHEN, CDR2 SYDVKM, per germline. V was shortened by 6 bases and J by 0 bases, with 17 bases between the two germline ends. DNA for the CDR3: TGTGCCAGCAGCTCCCAGACCTCCTATGCAACTAATGAAAAACTGTTTTTT. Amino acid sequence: CASSSQTSYATNEKLFF.

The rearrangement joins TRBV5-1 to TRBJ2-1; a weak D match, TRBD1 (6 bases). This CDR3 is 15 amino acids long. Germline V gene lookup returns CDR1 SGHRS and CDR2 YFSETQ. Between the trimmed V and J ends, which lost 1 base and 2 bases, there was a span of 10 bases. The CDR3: CASSLSGQPYNEQFF. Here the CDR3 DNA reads TGCGCCAGCAGCTTGTCGGGACAACCCTACAATGAGCAGTTCTTC.

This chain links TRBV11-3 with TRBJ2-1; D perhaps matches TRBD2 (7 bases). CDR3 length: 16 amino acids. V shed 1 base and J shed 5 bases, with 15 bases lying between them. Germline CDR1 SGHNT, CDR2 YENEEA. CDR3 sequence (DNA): TGTGCCAGCAGCTTAGGTGGTGGGGGGGCCCACAATGAGCAGTTCTTC. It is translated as CASSLGGGGAHNEQFF.

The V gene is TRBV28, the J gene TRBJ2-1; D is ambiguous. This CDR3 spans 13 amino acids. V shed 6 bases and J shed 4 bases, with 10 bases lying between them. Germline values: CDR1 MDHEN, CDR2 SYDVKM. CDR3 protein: CASSPHSYNEQFF. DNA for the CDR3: TGTGCCAGCAGCCCTCACAGTTACAATGAGCAGTTCTTC.

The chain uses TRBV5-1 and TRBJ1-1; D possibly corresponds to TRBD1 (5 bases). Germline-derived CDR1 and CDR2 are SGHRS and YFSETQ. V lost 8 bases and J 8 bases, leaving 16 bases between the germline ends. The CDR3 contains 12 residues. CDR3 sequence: CASRKTADEAFF. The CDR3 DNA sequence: TGCGCCAGTAGAAAGACAGCTGACGAAGCTTTCTTT. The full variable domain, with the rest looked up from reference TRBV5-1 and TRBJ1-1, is KAGVTQTPRYLIKTRGQQVTLSCSPISGHRSVSWYQQTPGQGLQFLFEYFSETQRNKGNFPGRFSGRQFSNSRSEMNVSTLELGDSALYLCASRKTADEAFFGQGTRLTVV.

The CDR3: CASSLGQGKNTEAFF. For the CDR3, the DNA is TGTGCCAGCTCACTCGGACAGGGAAAGAACACTGAAGCTTTCTTT. V and J are TRBV18 and TRBJ1-1; 8 bases map to TRBD1. The germline V gene encodes CDR1 KGHSH and CDR2 LQKENI. V lost 4 bases and J lost 1; bases outside the gene matches: 5. The CDR3 length is 15 residues.